This T cell receptor beta chain was recorded in a study of cytomegalovirus exposure and HLA in healthy donors. Study observations and caveats: Cytomegalovirus status was reportedly diagnosed by the classifier with high specificity and sensitivity. Some V segments (TRBV6-2 and TRBV6-3 among them) were excluded as indistinguishable.

The germline V and J ends were trimmed by 2 bases and 5 bases, with 13 bases remaining between them. The germline CDR1 and CDR2 sequences are MNHNS and SASEGT. The CDR3 covers 15 residues. This clone has just a few counts. Its antigen is not known. A multiplex PCR was run with 60 Vbeta primers and 13 Jbeta primers. Assay: immunoSEQ multiplex PCR; the TCRdb copy retains only in-frame clones and omits some. Found here are about 140,000 clones, roughly 76% of them singletons; the top ten hold around 15%. The sequence came from a human donor in good health. This chain uses TRBV6-1 with TRBJ1-5, with D perhaps TRBD1 (5 bases). The sequencing input was PBMCs. CDR3 sequence reads: CASSEWAGRDQPQHF. Written as DNA, the CDR3 is TGTGCCAGCAGTGAATGGGCAGGGCGAGATCAGCCCCAGCATTTT.